This T cell receptor beta chain was identified in a study of T cell changes during pregnancy in multiple sclerosis. Many counts were recorded for this clone. The method was immunoSEQ multiplex PCR; TCRdb's version includes in-frame clones alone and lacks a portion of them. Of about 27,000 clones in the sample, around nine tenths were seen once. The CDR3 is made up of 15 amino acids. CDR1 MNHNS and CDR2 SASEGT come from the germline V gene. V gave up 6 bases and J gave up 8 bases; unmatched junction bases: 7. This clonotype was obtained from a female donor with multiple sclerosis, enrolled in a pregnancy study. Sample: CD8+ T cells from peripheral blood mononuclear cells, taken in the second trimester of pregnancy. The V call is TRBV6-1, the J call TRBJ2-1; TRBD2 agrees at 13 bases. CDR3 nucleotide sequence: TGTGCCAGCAGCTTCACTAGCGGGGGGGTCGATGAGCAGTTCTTC. Encoded protein: CASSFTSGGVDEQFF.